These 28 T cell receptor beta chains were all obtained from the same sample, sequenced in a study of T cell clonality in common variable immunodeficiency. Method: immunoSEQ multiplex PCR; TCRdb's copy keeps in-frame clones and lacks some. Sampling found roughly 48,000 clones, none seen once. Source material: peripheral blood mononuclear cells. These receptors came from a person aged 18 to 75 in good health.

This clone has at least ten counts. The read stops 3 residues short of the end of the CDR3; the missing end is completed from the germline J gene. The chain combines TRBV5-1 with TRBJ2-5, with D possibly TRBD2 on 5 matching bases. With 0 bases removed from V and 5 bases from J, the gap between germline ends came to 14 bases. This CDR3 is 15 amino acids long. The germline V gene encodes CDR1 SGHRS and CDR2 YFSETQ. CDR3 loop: CASSLVGVRVETQYF. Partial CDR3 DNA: TGCGCCAGCAGCTTGGTCGGGGTTAGGGTGGAGACC. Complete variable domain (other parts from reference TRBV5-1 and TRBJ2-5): KAGVTQTPRYLIKTRGQQVTLSCSPISGHRSVSWYQQTPGQGLQFLFEYFSETQRNKGNFPGRFSGRQFSNSRSEMNVSTLELGDSALYLCASSLVGVRVETQYFGPGTRLLVL.

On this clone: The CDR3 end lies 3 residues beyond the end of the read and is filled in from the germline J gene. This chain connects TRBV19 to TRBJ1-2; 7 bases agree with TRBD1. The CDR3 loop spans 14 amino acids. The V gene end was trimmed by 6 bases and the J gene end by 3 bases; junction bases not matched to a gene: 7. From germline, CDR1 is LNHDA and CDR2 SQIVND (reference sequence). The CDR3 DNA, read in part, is TGTGCCAGTAGACCTCCGGACAGGCACTATGGC. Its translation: CASRPPDRHYG. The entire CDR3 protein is CASRPPDRHYGYTF.

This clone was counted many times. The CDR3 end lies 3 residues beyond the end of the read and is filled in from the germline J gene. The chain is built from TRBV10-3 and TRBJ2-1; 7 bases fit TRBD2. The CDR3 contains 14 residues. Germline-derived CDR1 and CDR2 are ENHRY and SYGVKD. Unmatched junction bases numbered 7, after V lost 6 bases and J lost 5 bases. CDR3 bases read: TGTGCCATCAGCCGACTAGCTGCAGACAATGAG. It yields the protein CAISRLAADNE. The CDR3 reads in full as CAISRLAADNEQFF.

This CDR3 reads CASSPSQNYLLTF. Partial CDR3 DNA: TGTGCCAGCAGCCCCTCTCAGAACTATCTC. The V call is TRBV2, the J call TRBJ2-6; D is uncertain. Read coverage stops 3 residues before the CDR3 terminus; the germline J gene supplies the remainder. Germline V gives CDR1 SNHLY, CDR2 FYNNEI. The CDR3 loop spans 13 amino acids.

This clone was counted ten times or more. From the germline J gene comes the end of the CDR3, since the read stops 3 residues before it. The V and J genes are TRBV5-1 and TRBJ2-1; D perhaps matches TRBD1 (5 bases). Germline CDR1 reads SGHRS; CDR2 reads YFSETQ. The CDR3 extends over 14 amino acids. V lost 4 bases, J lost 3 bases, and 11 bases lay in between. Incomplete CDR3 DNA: TGCGCCAGCAGCCCGACGACAGACTACAATGAG. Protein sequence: CASSPTTDYNE. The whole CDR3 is CASSPTTDYNEQFF.

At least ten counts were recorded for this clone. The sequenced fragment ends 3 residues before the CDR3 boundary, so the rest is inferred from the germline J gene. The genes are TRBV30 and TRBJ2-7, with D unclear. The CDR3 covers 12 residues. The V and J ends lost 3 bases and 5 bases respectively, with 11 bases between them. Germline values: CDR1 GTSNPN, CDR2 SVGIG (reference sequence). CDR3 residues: CAWSDGRDEQYF. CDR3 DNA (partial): TGTGCCTGGAGCGATGGCCGAGACGAG.

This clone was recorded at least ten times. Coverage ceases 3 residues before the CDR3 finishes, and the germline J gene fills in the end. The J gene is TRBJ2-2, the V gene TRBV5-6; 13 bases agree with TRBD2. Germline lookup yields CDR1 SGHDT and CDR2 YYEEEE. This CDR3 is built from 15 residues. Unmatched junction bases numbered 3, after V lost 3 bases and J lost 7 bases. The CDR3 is CASSSGLAGDGELFF. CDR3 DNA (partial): TGTGCCAGCAGCTCCGGACTAGCGGGAGACGGGGAG. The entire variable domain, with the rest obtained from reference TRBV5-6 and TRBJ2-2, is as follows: DAGVTQSPTHLIKTRGQQVTLRCSPKSGHDTVSWYQQALGQGPQFIFQYYEEEERQRGNFPDRFSGHQFPNYSSELNVNALLLGDSALYLCASSSGLAGDGELFFGEGSRLTVL.

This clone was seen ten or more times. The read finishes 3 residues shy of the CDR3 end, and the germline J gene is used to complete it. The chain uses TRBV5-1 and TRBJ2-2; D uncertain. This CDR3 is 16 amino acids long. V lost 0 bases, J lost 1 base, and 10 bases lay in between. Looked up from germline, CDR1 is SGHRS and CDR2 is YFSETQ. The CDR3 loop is CASSLDGPRNTGELFF. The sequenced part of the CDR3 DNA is TGCGCCAGCAGCTTGGATGGGCCGCGGAACACCGGGGAG.

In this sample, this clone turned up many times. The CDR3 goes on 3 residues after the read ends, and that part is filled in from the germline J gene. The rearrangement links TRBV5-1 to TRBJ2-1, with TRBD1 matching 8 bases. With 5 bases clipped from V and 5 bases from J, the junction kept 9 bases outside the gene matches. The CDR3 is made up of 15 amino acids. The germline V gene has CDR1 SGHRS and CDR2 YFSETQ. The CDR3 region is CASRTGTGTDNEQFF. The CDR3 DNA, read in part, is TGCGCCAGCAGGACAGGGACAGGTACCGACAATGAG. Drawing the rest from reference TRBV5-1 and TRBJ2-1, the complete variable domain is KAGVTQTPRYLIKTRGQQVTLSCSPISGHRSVSWYQQTPGQGLQFLFEYFSETQRNKGNFPGRFSGRQFSNSRSEMNVSTLELGDSALYLCASRTGTGTDNEQFFGPGTRLTVL.

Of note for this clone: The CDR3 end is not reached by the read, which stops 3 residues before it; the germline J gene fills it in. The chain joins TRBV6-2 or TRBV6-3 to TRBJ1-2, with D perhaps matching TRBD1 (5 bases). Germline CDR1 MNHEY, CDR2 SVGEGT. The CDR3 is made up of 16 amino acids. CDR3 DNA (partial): TGTGCCAGCAGCCCCCCGTTGAGGGGCCCCTACAATGAC. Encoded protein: CASSPPLRGPYND. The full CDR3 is CASSPPLRGPYNDYTF.

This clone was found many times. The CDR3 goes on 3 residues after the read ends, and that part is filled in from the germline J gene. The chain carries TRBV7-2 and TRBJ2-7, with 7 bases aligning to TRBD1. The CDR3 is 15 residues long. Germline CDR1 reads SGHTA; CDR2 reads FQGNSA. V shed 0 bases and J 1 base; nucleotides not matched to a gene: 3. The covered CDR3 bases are TGTGCCAGCAGCTTAGCGGGACAGAATTCCTACGAG. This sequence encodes CASSLAGQNSYE. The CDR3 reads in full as CASSLAGQNSYEQYF.

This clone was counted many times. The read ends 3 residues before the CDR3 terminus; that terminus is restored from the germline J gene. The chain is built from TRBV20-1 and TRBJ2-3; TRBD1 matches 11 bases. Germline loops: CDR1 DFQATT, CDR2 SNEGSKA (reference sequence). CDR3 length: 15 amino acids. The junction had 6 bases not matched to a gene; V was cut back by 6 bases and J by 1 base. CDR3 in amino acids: CSATDRGRGTDTQYF. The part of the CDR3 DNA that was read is TGCAGTGCAACGGACAGGGGGCGGGGCACAGATACG.

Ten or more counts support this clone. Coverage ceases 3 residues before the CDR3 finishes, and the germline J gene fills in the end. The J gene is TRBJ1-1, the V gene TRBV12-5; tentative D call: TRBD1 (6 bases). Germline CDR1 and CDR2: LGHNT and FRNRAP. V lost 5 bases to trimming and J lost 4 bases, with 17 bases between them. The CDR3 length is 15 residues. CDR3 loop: CASGPDGGRFTEAFF. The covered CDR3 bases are TGTGCTAGTGGTCCCGACGGGGGGCGGTTCACTGAA.

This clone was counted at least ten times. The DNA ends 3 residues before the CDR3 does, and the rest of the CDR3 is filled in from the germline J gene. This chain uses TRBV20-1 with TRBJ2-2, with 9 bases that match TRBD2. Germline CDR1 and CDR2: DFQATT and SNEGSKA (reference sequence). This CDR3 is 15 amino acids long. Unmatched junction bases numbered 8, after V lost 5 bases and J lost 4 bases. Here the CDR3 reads CSARPSGKGTGELFF. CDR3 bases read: TGCAGTGCTCGGCCTAGCGGGAAGGGCACCGGGGAG.

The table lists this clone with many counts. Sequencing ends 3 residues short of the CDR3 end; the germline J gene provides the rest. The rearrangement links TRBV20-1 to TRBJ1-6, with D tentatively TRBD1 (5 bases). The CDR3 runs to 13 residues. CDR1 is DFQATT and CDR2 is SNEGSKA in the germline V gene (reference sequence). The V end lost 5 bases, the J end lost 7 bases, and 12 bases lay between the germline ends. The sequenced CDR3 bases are TGCAGTGCTCACGGGGGGGGAAATTCACCC. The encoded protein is CSAHGGGNSP. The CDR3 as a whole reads CSAHGGGNSPLHF.

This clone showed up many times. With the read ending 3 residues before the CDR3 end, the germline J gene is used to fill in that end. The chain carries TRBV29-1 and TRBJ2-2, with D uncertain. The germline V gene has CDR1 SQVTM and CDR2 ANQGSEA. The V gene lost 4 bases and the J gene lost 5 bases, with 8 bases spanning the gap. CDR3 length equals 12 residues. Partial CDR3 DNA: TGCAGCGTTGGCAGAGATACCGGGGAG. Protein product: CSVGRDTGE. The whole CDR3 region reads CSVGRDTGELFF.

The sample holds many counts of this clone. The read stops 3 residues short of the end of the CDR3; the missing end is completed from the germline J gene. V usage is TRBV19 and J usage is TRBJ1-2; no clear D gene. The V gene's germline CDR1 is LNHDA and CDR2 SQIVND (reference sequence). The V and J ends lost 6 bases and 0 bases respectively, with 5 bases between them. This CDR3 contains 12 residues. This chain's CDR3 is CASRAANYGYTF. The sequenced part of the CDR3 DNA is TGTGCCAGTAGGGCAGCTAACTATGGC.

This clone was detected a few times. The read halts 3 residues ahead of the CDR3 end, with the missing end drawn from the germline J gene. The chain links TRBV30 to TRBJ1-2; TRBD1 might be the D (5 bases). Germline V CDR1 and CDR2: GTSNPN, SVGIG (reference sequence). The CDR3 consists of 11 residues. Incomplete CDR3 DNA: TGTGCCTGGAGTGTGGGGCAGGAC. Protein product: CAWSVGQD. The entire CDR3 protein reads CAWSVGQDYTF.

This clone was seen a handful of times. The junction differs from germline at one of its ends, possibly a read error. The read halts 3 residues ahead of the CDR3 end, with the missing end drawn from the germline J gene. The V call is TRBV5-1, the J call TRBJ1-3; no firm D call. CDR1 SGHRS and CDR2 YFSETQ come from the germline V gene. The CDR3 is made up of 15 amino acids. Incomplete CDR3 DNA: TGCGCCAGCAGCTTGGGTGTGGGCTCTGGAAACACA. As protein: CASSLGVGSGNT. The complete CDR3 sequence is CASSLGVGSGNTIYF.

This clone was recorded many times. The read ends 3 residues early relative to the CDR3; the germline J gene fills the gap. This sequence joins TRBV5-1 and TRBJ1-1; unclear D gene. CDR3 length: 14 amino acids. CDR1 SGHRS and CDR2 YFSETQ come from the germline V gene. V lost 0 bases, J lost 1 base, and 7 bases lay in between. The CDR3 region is CASSLGRENTEAFF. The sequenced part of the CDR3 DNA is TGCGCCAGCAGCTTGGGGCGGGAGAACACTGAA.

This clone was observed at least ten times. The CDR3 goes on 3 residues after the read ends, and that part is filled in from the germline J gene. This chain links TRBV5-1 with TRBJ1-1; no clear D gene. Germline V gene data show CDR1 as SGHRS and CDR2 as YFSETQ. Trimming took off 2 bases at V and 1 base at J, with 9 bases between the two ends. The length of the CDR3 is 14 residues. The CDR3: CASSFLIRNTEAFF. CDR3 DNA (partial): TGCGCCAGCAGCTTTTTGATTAGGAACACTGAA.

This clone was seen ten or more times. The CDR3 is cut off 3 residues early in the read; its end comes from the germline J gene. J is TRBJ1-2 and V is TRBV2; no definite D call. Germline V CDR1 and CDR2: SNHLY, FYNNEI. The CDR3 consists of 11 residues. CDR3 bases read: TGTGCCAGCAGTGATTACTCCGTT. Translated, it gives CASSDYSV. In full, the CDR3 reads CASSDYSVYTF.

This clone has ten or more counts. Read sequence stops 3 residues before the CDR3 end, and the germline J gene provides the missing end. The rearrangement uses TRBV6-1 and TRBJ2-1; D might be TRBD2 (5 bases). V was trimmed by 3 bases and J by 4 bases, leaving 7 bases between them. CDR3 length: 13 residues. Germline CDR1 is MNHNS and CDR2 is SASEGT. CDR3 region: CASSEERYNEQFF. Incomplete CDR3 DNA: TGTGCCAGCAGTGAGGAGCGGTACAATGAG.

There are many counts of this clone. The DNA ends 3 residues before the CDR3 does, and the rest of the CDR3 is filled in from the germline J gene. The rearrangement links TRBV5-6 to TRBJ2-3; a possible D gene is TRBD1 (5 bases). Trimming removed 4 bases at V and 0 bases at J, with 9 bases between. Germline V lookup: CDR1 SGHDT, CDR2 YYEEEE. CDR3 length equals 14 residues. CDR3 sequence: CASSQQVSTDTQYF. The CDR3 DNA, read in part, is TGTGCCAGCAGCCAACAGGTTAGCACAGATACG. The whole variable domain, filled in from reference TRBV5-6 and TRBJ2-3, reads DAGVTQSPTHLIKTRGQQVTLRCSPKSGHDTVSWYQQALGQGPQFIFQYYEEEERQRGNFPDRFSGHQFPNYSSELNVNALLLGDSALYLCASSQQVSTDTQYFGPGTRLTVL.

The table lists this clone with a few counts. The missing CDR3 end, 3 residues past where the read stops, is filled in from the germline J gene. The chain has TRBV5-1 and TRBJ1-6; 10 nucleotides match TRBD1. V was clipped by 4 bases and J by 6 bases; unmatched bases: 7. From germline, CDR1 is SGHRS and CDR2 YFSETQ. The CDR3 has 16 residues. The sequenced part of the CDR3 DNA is TGCGCCAGCAGCGATTACAGACAGGGGGCTAATTCACCC. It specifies CASSDYRQGANSP. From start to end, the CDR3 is CASSDYRQGANSPLHF.

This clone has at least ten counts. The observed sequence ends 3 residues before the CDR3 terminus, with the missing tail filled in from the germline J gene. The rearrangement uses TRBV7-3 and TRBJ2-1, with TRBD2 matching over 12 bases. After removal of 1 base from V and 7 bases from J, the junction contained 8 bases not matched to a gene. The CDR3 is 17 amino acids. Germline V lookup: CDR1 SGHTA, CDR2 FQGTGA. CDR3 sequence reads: CASSLIPLAGGLNEQFF. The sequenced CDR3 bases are TGTGCCAGCAGCTTAATTCCCCTAGCGGGAGGGTTGAATGAG.

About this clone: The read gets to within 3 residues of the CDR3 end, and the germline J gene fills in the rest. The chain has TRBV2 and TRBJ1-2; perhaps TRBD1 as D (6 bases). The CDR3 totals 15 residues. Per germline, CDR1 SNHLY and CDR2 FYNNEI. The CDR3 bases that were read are TGTGCCAGCAGTGGTACAGGGCTAGCCAAAAACATC. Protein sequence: CASSGTGLAKNI. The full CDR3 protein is CASSGTGLAKNIYTF.

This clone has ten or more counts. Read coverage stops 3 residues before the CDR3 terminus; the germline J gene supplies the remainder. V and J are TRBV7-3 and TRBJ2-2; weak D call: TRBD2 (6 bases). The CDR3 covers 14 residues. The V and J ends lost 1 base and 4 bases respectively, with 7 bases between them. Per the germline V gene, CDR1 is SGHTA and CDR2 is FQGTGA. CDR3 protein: CASSLRRGTGELFF. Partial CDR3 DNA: TGTGCCAGCAGCTTAAGGCGGGGCACCGGGGAG.